This T cell receptor (beta chain) was found in a study of regulatory and conventional T cells in RAG deficiency. The study's findings and limits: Compared with controls, unique Treg TCR beta sequences dropped roughly 100-fold in Omenn syndrome and CID/AS. Omenn CD25-high CD127-low cells may be activated cells, not true Tregs.

V was cut by 2 bases and J by 2 bases, with 6 bases left in between. CDR3 length equals 13 residues. From germline, CDR1 is SEHNR and CDR2 FQNEAQ (reference sequence). Sequencing was performed with immunoSEQ multiplex PCR; in TCRdb, only in-frame clones are kept and a portion is missing. The sample shows about 46,000 clones, approximately 90% of them seen only once. Blood CD4+ CD25-low CD127-high conventional T cells supplied the genomic DNA template. Note on this clone: Its antigen is not known.

The same sample was also studied in work on regulatory T cells. From that report: Amplification used 52 TRBV primers and 13 TRBJ primers.

The source material was CD4+ effector T cells sorted from blood. This sequence was found in a human donor in good health. The V and J genes are TRBV7-9 and TRBJ1-1, with unresolved D. CDR3 sequence: CASSLRGNTEAFF. In nucleotides, the CDR3 is TGTGCCAGCAGCTTAAGAGGAAACACTGAAGCTTTCTTT.